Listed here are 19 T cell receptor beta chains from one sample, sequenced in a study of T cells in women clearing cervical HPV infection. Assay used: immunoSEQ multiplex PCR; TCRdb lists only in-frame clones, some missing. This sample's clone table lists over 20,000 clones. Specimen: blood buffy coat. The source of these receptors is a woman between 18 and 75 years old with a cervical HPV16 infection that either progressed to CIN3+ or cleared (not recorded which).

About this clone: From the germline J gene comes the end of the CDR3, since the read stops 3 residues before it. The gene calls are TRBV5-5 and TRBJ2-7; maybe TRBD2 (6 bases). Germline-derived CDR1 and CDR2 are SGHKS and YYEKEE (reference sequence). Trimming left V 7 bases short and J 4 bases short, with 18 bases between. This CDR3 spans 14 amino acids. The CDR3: CASGRGSAGYEQYF. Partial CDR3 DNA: TGTGCCAGCGGCCGCGGATCCGCGGGGTACGAG.

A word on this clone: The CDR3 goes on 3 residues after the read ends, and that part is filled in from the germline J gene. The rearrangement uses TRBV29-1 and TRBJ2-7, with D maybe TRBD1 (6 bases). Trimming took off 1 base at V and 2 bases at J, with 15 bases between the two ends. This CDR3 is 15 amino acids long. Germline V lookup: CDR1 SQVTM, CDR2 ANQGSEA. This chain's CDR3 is CSVEGSRDKAYEQYF. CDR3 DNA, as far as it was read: TGCAGCGTTGAAGGGTCCCGGGACAAGGCCTACGAG.

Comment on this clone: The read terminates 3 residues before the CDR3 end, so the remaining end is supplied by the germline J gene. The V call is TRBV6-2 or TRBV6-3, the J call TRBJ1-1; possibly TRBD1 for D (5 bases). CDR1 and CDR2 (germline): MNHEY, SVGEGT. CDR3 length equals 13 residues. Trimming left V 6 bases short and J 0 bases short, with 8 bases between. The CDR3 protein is CASRGGLNTEAFF. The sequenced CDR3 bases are TGTGCCAGCAGGGGGGGACTGAACACTGAA.

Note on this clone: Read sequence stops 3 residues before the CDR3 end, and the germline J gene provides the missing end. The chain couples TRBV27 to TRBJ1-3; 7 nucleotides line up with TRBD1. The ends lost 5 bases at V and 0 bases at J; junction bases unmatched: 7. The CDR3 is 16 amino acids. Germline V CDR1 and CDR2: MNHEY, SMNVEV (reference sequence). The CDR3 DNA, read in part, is TGTGCCAGCAGTAGGTCGGGACAGATCTCTGGAAACACC. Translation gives CASSRSGQISGNT. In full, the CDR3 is CASSRSGQISGNTIYF.

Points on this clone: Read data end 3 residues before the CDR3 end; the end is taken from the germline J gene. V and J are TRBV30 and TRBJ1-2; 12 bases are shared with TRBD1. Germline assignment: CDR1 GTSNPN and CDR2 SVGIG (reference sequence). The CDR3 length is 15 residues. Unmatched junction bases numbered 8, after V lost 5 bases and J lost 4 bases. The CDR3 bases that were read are TGTGCCTGGCGGGGACAGGGGGCGTTCGGCTATGGC. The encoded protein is CAWRGQGAFGYG. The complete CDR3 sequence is CAWRGQGAFGYGYTF. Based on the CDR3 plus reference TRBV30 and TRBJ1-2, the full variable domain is SQTIHQWPATLVQPVGSPLSLECTVEGTSNPNLYWYRQAAGRGLQLLFYSVGIGQISSEVPQNLSASRPQDRQFILSSKKLLLSDSGFYLCAWRGQGAFGYGYTFGSGTRLTVV.

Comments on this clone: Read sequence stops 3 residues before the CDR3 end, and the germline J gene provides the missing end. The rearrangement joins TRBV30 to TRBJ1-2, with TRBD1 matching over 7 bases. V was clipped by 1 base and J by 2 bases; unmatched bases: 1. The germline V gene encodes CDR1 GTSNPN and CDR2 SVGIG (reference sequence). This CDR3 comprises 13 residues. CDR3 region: CAWSEGQNYGYTF. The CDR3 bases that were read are TGTGCCTGGAGTGAGGGACAGAACTATGGC.

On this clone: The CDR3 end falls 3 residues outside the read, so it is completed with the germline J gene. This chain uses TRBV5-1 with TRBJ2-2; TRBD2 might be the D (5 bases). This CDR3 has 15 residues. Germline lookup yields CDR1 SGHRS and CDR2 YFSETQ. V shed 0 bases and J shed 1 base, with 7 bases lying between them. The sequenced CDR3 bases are TGCGCCAGCAGCTTGGCAGGAGGGAACACCGGGGAG. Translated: CASSLAGGNTGE. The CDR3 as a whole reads CASSLAGGNTGELFF.

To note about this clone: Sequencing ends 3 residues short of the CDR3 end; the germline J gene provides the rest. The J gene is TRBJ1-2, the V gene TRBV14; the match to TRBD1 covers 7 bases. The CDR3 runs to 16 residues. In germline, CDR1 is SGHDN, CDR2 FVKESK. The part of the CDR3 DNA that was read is TGTGCCAGCAGCCAAGACGTTAGACAGGGAGTAAAGGGC. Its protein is CASSQDVRQGVKG. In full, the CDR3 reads CASSQDVRQGVKGYTF. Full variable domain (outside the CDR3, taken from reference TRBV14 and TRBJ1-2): EAGVTQFPSHSVIEKGQTVTLRCDPISGHDNLYWYRRVMGKEIKFLLHFVKESKQDESGMPNNRFLAERTGGTYSTLKVQPAELEDSGVYFCASSQDVRQGVKGYTFGSGTRLTVV.

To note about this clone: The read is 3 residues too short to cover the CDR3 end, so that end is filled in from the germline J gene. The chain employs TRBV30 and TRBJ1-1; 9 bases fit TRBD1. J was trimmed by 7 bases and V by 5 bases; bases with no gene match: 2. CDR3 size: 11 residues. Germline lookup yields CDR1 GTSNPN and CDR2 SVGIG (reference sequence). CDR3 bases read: TGTGCCTGGTCGGACAGGGGTGAA. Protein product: CAWSDRGE. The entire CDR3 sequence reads CAWSDRGEAFF.

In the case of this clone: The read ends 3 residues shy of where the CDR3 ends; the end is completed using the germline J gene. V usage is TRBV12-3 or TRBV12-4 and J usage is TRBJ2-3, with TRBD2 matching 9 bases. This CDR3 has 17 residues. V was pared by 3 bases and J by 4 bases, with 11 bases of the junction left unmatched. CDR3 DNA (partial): TGTGCCAGCAGTTTGAGCGGGGGACTAGCAGTGTCAGATACG. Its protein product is CASSLSGGLAVSDT. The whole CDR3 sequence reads CASSLSGGLAVSDTQYF.

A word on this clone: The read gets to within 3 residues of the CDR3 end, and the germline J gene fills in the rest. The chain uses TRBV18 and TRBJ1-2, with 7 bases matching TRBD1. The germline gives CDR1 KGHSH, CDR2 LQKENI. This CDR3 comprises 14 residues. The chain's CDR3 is CASSPPDRAGGYTF. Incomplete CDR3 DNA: TGTGCCAGCTCACCACCTGACAGGGCGGGAGGC. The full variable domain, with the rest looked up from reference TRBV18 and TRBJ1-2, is NAGVMQNPRHLVRRRGQEARLRCSPMKGHSHVYWYRQLPEEGLKFMVYLQKENIIDESGMPKERFSAEFPKEGPSILRIQQVVRGDSAAYFCASSPPDRAGGYTFGSGTRLTVV.

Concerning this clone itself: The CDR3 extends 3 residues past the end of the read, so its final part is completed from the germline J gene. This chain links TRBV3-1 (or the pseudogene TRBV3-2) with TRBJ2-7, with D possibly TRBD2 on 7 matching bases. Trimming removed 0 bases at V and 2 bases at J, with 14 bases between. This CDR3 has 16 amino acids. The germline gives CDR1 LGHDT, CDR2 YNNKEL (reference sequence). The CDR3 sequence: CASSQDREGVPYEQYF. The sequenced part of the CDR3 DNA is TGTGCCAGCAGCCAAGATAGGGAGGGGGTCCCCTACGAG.

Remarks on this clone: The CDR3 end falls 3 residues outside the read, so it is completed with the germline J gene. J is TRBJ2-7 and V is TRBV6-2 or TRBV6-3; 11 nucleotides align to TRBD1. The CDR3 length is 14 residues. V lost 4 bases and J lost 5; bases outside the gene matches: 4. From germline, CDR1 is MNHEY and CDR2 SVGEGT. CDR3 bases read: TGTGCCAGCAGTTTCGGGACAGGGGGACACGAG. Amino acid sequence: CASSFGTGGHE. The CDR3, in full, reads CASSFGTGGHEQYF.

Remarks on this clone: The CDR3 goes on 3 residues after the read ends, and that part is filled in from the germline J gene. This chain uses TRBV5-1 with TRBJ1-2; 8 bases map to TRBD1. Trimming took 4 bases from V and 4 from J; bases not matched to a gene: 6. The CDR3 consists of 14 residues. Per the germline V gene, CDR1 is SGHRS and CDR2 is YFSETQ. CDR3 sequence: CASSPGQGGYGYTF. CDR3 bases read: TGCGCCAGCAGCCCCGGACAGGGCGGCTATGGC. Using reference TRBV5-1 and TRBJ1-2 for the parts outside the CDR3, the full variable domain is KAGVTQTPRYLIKTRGQQVTLSCSPISGHRSVSWYQQTPGQGLQFLFEYFSETQRNKGNFPGRFSGRQFSNSRSEMNVSTLELGDSALYLCASSPGQGGYGYTFGSGTRLTVV.

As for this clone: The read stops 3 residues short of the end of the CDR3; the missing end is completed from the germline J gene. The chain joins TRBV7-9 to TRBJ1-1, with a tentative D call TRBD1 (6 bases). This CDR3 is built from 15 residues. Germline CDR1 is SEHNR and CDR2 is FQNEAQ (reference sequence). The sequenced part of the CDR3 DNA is TGTGCCAGCAGCTTGACCTTGTCTGGGGGCGCCGAG. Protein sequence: CASSLTLSGGAE. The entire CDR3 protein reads CASSLTLSGGAEAFF.

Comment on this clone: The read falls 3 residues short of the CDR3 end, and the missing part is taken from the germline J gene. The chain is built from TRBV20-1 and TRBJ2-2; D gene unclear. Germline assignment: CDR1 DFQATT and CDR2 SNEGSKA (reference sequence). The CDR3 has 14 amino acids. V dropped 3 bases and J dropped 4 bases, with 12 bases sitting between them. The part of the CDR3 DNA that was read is TGCAGTGCTAGTAACGTTCTCGGCACCGGGGAG. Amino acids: CSASNVLGTGE. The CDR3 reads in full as CSASNVLGTGELFF.

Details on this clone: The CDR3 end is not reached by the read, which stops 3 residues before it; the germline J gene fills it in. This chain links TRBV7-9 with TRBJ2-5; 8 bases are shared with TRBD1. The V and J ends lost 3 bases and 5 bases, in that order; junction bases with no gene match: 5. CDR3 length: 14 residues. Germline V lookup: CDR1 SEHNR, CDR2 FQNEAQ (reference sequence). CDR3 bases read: TGTGCCAGCAGCTTGACAGGGGCTTATGAGACC. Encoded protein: CASSLTGAYET. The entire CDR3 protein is CASSLTGAYETQYF.

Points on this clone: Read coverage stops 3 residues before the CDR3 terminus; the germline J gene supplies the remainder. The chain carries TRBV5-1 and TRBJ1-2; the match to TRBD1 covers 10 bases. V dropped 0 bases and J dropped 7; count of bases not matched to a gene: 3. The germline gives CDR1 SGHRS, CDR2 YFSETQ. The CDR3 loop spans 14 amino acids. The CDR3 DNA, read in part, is TGCGCCAGCAGCTTGGGACAGGGGGCGCTTGGC. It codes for CASSLGQGALG. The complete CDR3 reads CASSLGQGALGYTF.

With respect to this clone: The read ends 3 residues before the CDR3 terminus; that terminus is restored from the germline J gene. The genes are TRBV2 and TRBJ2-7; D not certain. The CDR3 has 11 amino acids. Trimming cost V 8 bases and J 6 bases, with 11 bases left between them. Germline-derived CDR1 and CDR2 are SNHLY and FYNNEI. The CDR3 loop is CASLLRSEQYF. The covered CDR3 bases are TGTGCCAGCCTCTTGCGTTCCGAG. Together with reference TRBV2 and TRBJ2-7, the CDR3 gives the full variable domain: EPEVTQTPSHQVTQMGQEVILRCVPISNHLYFYWYRQILGQKVEFLVSFYNNEISEKSEIFDDQFSVERPDGSNFTLKIRSTKLEDSAMYFCASLLRSEQYFGPGTRLTVT.